The next 25 T cell receptor beta chains were all read from a single sample in a study of cytomegalovirus exposure and HLA in healthy donors. Use of 60 Vbeta and 13 Jbeta primers characterized the PCR. The repertoire was sequenced with immunoSEQ multiplex PCR; TCRdb's copy has only in-frame clones and lacks some. The sample has 200,000 to 250,000 clones, about 89% seen once. Input material: PBMCs. These receptors were collected from a woman aged 18 to 35 in good health and CMV-seronegative.

This chain joins TRBV4-1 and TRBJ2-2; a weak D match, TRBD1 (6 bases). Trimming stripped 3 bases from V and 7 bases from J, with 15 bases between. The CDR3 sequence is 15 residues long. Germline lookup yields CDR1 MGHRA and CDR2 YSYEKL. This chain's CDR3 is CASSQTEQGIGELFF. CDR3 coding DNA: TGCGCCAGCAGCCAGACAGAACAGGGAATCGGGGAGCTGTTTTTT.

V usage is TRBV14 and J usage is TRBJ2-1; D call uncertain. The CDR3 is 15 residues long. Germline V gene lookup returns CDR1 SGHDN and CDR2 FVKESK. With 5 bases removed from V and 2 bases from J, the gap between germline ends came to 13 bases. This chain's CDR3 is CASSSHLSPYNEQFF. The DNA of the CDR3 is TGTGCCAGCAGCTCTCATCTTAGCCCCTACAATGAGCAGTTCTTC.

The gene calls are TRBV5-1 and TRBJ2-5; TRBD1 aligns across 8 bases. Losses at the gene ends were 4 bases for V and 5 bases for J; bases not matched to a gene: 10. In germline, CDR1 is SGHRS, CDR2 YFSETQ. This CDR3 contains 15 residues. The CDR3 reads CASSRSTGQAETQYF. CDR3 bases: TGCGCCAGCAGCCGATCCACGGGACAGGCGGAGACCCAGTACTTC.

The rearrangement uses TRBV7-6 and TRBJ2-3; TRBD2 aligns across 16 bases. Germline values: CDR1 SGHVS, CDR2 FNYEAQ. V lost 5 bases, J lost 2 bases, and 7 bases stayed unmatched. The CDR3 covers 18 residues. In nucleotides, the CDR3 is TGTGCCAGCAGCACAGGGGGACTAGCGGGGGGGCACACAGATACGCAGTATTTT. Amino acids: CASSTGGLAGGHTDTQYF.

This clone was seen only once. The chain joins TRBV5-1 to TRBJ1-1; maybe TRBD1 (5 bases). The CDR3 consists of 17 residues. Germline CDR1 SGHRS, CDR2 YFSETQ. V lost 3 bases and J 4 bases, leaving 22 bases between the germline ends. The CDR3 protein is CASSSGTSRYGSTEAFF. The CDR3 DNA reads TGCGCCAGCAGCTCTGGGACTAGCCGATACGGGTCCACTGAAGCTTTCTTT.

V is TRBV6-5 and J is TRBJ2-7, with unresolved D. The CDR3 sequence is 15 residues long. Germline V gives CDR1 MNHEY, CDR2 SVGAGI. V was trimmed by 7 bases and J by 4 bases, leaving 20 bases between them. The CDR3 loop is CASTSRYRFGYEQYF. DNA of the CDR3: TGTGCCAGCACCTCACGGTACCGGTTCGGGTACGAGCAGTACTTC.

CDR3 sequence reads: CASRVGAKETQYF. In DNA form, the CDR3 reads TGCGCCAGCAGAGTGGGGGCGAAAGAGACCCAGTACTTC. This chain uses TRBV5-1 with TRBJ2-5; a weak D match, TRBD1 (6 bases). V was trimmed by 5 bases and J by 3 bases, leaving 11 bases between them. The CDR3 consists of 13 residues. Looked up from germline, CDR1 is SGHRS and CDR2 is YFSETQ.

This chain joins TRBV2 and TRBJ2-4; D possibly corresponds to TRBD2 (6 bases). The V and J ends lost 4 bases and 9 bases respectively, with 10 bases between them. The CDR3 totals 12 residues. CDR1 and CDR2 from the germline V gene are SNHLY and FYNNEI. The CDR3 reads CASSGELAIQYF. The CDR3 region has the DNA TGTGCCAGCAGTGGGGAACTAGCCATTCAGTACTTC. Drawing the rest from reference TRBV2 and TRBJ2-4, the complete variable domain is EPEVTQTPSHQVTQMGQEVILRCVPISNHLYFYWYRQILGQKVEFLVSFYNNEISEKSEIFDDQFSVERPDGSNFTLKIRSTKLEDSAMYFCASSGELAIQYFGAGTRLSVL.

The chain has TRBV11-3 and TRBJ1-6; unclear D gene. V gave up 5 bases and J gave up 9 bases, with 11 bases separating them. Germline V lookup: CDR1 SGHNT, CDR2 YENEEA. The CDR3 is 13 amino acids. The CDR3 sequence is CASSLASGSPLHF. CDR3 nucleotide sequence: TGTGCCAGCAGCCTAGCTTCGGGTTCACCCCTCCACTTT.

The chain joins TRBV7-2 to TRBJ2-2, with a weak D call TRBD2 (5 bases). Germline V lookup: CDR1 SGHTA, CDR2 FQGNSA. The CDR3 contains 16 residues. The V end lost 8 bases, the J end lost 1 base, and 17 bases lay between the germline ends. In nucleotides, the CDR3 is TGTGCCAGCGTCGACTACCCCGCGCTGAACACCGGGGAGCTGTTTTTT. Its protein is CASVDYPALNTGELFF.

V gene TRBV6-1 combines with J gene TRBJ1-1; D call uncertain. V lost 4 bases and J lost 0, with 6 bases in between. Germline values: CDR1 MNHNS, CDR2 SASEGT. The CDR3 loop spans 13 amino acids. The DNA for the CDR3 is TGTGCCAGCAGTGGGAGCTTGAACACTGAAGCTTTCTTT. Translating it yields CASSGSLNTEAFF.

The chain has TRBV7-2 and TRBJ1-5; 9 nucleotides align to TRBD1. Germline lookup yields CDR1 SGHTA and CDR2 FQGNSA. Unmatched junction bases numbered 5, after V lost 4 bases and J lost 7 bases. This CDR3 region has 14 residues. CDR3: CASSSGQGAQPQHF. In DNA form, the CDR3 reads TGTGCCAGCAGCTCGGGACAGGGTGCCCAGCCCCAGCATTTT.

The CDR3 sequence: CASSQTGDSPLHF. In DNA, the CDR3 is TGTGCCAGCAGCCAGACAGGCGATTCACCCCTCCACTTT. This chain connects TRBV14 to TRBJ1-6, with a tentative D call TRBD1 (6 bases). Trimming stripped 3 bases from V and 8 bases from J, with 8 bases between. Germline-derived CDR1 and CDR2 are SGHDN and FVKESK. The CDR3 spans 13 residues.

The chain combines TRBV4-3 with TRBJ2-1, with 7 nucleotides matching TRBD2. J was trimmed by 9 bases and V by 4 bases; bases with no gene match: 6. The CDR3 is 13 amino acids. From germline, CDR1 is LGHNA and CDR2 YSLEER. CDR3 sequence: CASSLTQRGEQFF. As DNA, the CDR3 is TGCGCCAGCAGCCTGACCCAGCGGGGTGAGCAGTTCTTC.

The rearrangement uses TRBV6-6 and TRBJ1-3, with no clear D. Germline CDR1 MNHNY, CDR2 SVGAGI (reference sequence). The CDR3 length is 14 residues. The V end was cut by 2 bases, the J end by 0 bases, with 5 bases between. The CDR3 loop is CASSYPFSGNTIYF. The CDR3, as DNA: TGTGCCAGCAGTTACCCCTTCTCTGGAAACACCATATATTTT.

This chain links TRBV7-8 with TRBJ1-1; D is unresolved. The germline CDR1 and CDR2 sequences are SGHVS and FQNEAQ. The CDR3 runs to 15 residues. V was pared by 5 bases and J by 5 bases, with 18 bases between. For the CDR3, the DNA is TGTGCCAGCAGCGCCAGGCAGGAACGGAAGACTGAAGCTTTCTTT. Translation gives CASSARQERKTEAFF. The full variable domain, in which reference TRBV7-8 and TRBJ1-1 provide the parts outside the CDR3, is GAGVSQSPRYKVAKRGQDVALRCDPISGHVSLFWYQQALGQGPEFLTYFQNEAQLDKSGLPSDRFFAERPEGSVSTLKIQRTQQEDSAVYLCASSARQERKTEAFFGQGTRLTVV.

The gene calls are TRBV5-6 and TRBJ2-5, with D possibly TRBD1 on 6 matching bases. V was trimmed by 4 bases and J by 4 bases, leaving 14 bases between them. This CDR3 is 14 amino acids long. Looked up from germline, CDR1 is SGHDT and CDR2 is YYEEEE. The CDR3, as DNA: TGTGCCAGCAGCCGCCCGGGACAAGGAGAGACCCAGTACTTC. Translated: CASSRPGQGETQYF. Drawing the rest from reference TRBV5-6 and TRBJ2-5, the complete variable domain is DAGVTQSPTHLIKTRGQQVTLRCSPKSGHDTVSWYQQALGQGPQFIFQYYEEEERQRGNFPDRFSGHQFPNYSSELNVNALLLGDSALYLCASSRPGQGETQYFGPGTRLLVL.

The chain couples TRBV6-1 to TRBJ2-5; D is unresolved. The J call could be wrong; TRBJ2-7 is a better fit for the DNA end. CDR1 is MNHNS and CDR2 is SASEGT in the germline V gene. CDR3 length equals 14 residues. CDR3 sequence (DNA): TGTGCCAGCTGCCCACGACACAGCTCCTACGAGCAGTACTTC. It translates to CASCPRHSSYEQYF.

The V gene is TRBV21-1, the J gene TRBJ2-5; the table's TRBD2 call for D was not verified on the DNA. TRBV21-1 is tagged as a pseudogene. The CDR3 totals 12 residues. CDR3 sequence: CASSNLQETQYF. CDR3 DNA sequence: TGTGCCAGCAGCAACCTACAAGAGACCCAGTACTTC.

V is TRBV27 and J is TRBJ2-1; 9 bases map to TRBD2. The V segment lost 4 bases and the J segment 9 bases; nucleotides outside the gene matches: 13. The length of the CDR3 is 16 residues. Looked up from germline, CDR1 is MNHEY and CDR2 is SMNVEV (reference sequence). CDR3 nucleotides: TGTGCCAGCAGTTCCAGCGGGGCGGGGGGGTACGGTGAGCAGTTCTTC. This codes for CASSSSGAGGYGEQFF.

This chain uses TRBV29-1 with TRBJ2-3; weak D call: TRBD1 (6 bases). Trimming removed 2 bases at V and 2 bases at J, with 8 bases between. The germline V gene has CDR1 SQVTM and CDR2 ANQGSEA. The CDR3 has 13 amino acids. The CDR3: CSVEWDNTDTQYF. CDR3 nucleotides: TGCAGCGTTGAATGGGACAACACAGATACGCAGTATTTT.

The rearrangement links TRBV10-3 to TRBJ1-5; a weak D match, TRBD1 (5 bases). Per the germline V gene, CDR1 is ENHRY and CDR2 is SYGVKD. CDR3 length equals 16 residues. Trimming stripped 3 bases from V and 1 base from J, with 13 bases between. The CDR3 protein is CAISEGSPGSNQPQHF. The CDR3 DNA follows: TGTGCCATCAGTGAAGGGTCTCCAGGGAGCAATCAGCCCCAGCATTTT.

The V call is TRBV19, the J call TRBJ2-2; D unclear. The V and J ends lost 2 bases and 9 bases respectively, with 10 bases between them. This CDR3 spans 13 amino acids. Germline CDR1 LNHDA, CDR2 SQIVND (reference sequence). The CDR3 sequence: CASSINPPWELFF. Written as DNA, the CDR3 is TGTGCCAGTAGTATAAATCCCCCGTGGGAGCTGTTTTTT. The full variable domain, completed using reference TRBV19 and TRBJ2-2, is DGGITQSPKYLFRKEGQNVTLSCEQNLNHDAMYWYRQDPGQGLRLIYYSQIVNDFQKGDIAEGYSVSREKKESFPLTVTSAQKNPTAFYLCASSINPPWELFFGEGSRLTVL.

This clone was counted only a few times. This sequence joins TRBV6-5 and TRBJ1-2; D uncertain. The CDR3 has 14 amino acids. In germline, CDR1 is MNHEY, CDR2 SVGAGI. Trimming pared 6 bases from V and 3 bases from J, leaving 14 bases between. CDR3 bases: TGTGCCAGCAGACCCTACTACGGTGACTATGGCTACACCTTC. Its protein is CASRPYYGDYGYTF.

The chain joins TRBV9 to TRBJ2-2; 7 nucleotides agree with TRBD2. Trimming at V came to 2 bases and at J to 6 bases, leaving 7 bases not matched to a gene. Germline loops: CDR1 SGDLS, CDR2 YYNGEE. The CDR3 length is 15 residues. CDR3 sequence: CASSVEPRGAGELFF. Written as DNA, the CDR3 is TGTGCCAGCAGCGTGGAGCCCCGGGGGGCCGGGGAGCTGTTTTTT.